A selection of T cell receptor beta chains follows, all from one sample in a study of T cells in localized non-small cell lung cancer. The table came from immunoSEQ multiplex PCR; TCRdb's copy has only in-frame clones and leaves some out. The table records approximately 20,000 clones, 75% to 95% of them present only once. The sample consisted of peripheral blood, taken before any cancer treatment. All receptors derive from a male donor aged 60 or over with stage I squamous cell lung carcinoma. Each CDR3 is given with its conserved first and last residue. A D gene is named only where the DNA matches it firmly. Where a row states a size, it is once, few, many or the class of an expanded clone; other rows omit it.

>once|TRBJ1-2|TRBV28|-
TGTGCCAGCAGTTCCGGGTCCGAGATGGATCGTGGCTACACCTTC
CASSSGSEMDRGYTF
>-|TRBJ2-7|TRBV7-2|-
TGTGCCAGCAGCTTTCAGGCCCAGAGCTCCTACGAGCAGTACTTC
CASSFQAQSSYEQYF
>few|TRBJ2-2|TRBV11-3|TRBD1
TGTGCCAGCAGTCCCTCCGGGACAGGGGATTCCGGGGAGCTGTTTTTT
CASSPSGTGDSGELFF
>-|TRBJ1-1|TRBV6-6|-
TGTGCCAGCTGCCTGGGAGGGCTGATGAACACTGAAGCTTTCTTT
CASCLGGLMNTEAFF
>-|TRBJ1-6|TRBV5-4|-
TGTGCCAGCAGCTTGCCCGGACGGAGCTCCTATAATTCACCCCTCCACTTT
CASSLPGRSSYNSPLHF
>once|TRBJ1-3|TRBV2|-
TGTGCCAGCAGTGAAGGGGCACGGAGGATATATTTT
CASSEGARRIYF
>-|TRBJ2-7|TRBV7-9|-
TGTGCCAGCAGATTGGAAAACCAGGGTGACGAGCAGTACTTC
CASRLENQGDEQYF
>-|TRBJ1-1|TRBV6-5|-
TGTGCCAGCAGTTCCGACGGGTGGACTGAAGCTTTCTTT
CASSSDGWTEAFF
>-|TRBJ1-2|TRBV25-1|-
TGTGCCAGCAGCCGGACAGCAGCATATGGCTACACCTTC
CASSRTAAYGYTF
>-|TRBJ2-1|TRBV21-1|-
TGTGCCAGCAGCAAATTTGGGGACAGGGTCCAAAGCGGGGCCCATGACAATGAGCAGTTCTTC
CASSKFGDRVQSGAHDNEQFF
>-|TRBJ2-1|TRBV7-2|TRBD2
TGTGCCAGCAGTTTCCATAGCGGGAGCTCCTACAATGAGCAGTTCTTC
CASSFHSGSSYNEQFF
>-|TRBJ2-3|TRBV19|TRBD2
TGTGCCAGTAGTATAGGGGCGGGGGTCAGCACAGATACGCAGTATTTT
CASSIGAGVSTDTQYF
>once|TRBJ2-3|TRBV11-2|-
TGTGCCAGCAGCCCGATCTGGGGCACAGATACGCAGTATTTT
CASSPIWGTDTQYF
>-|TRBJ1-2|TRBV20-1|-
TGCAGTGCTGCTACAGGGTATGGCTACACCTTC
CSAATGYGYTF
>-|TRBJ1-1|TRBV6-6|TRBD1
TGTGCCAGCAGTTCGATCGGACAGGCGCATTCTGAAGCTTTCTTT
CASSSIGQAHSEAFF
>-|TRBJ2-1|TRBV25-1|-
TGTGCCAGCAGTGAGTCCTGGGATGAGCAGTTCTTC
CASSESWDEQFF
>-|TRBJ2-5|TRBV10-3|-
TGTGCCATCACACGACAGTGGGGAGAGACCCAGTACTTC
CAITRQWGETQYF
>-|TRBJ2-7|TRBV7-9|TRBD1
TGTGCCAGCAGCTCAGGGGGCGTAGGGTCCTTTGGGCAGTACTTC
CASSSGGVGSFGQYF
>-|TRBJ2-5|TRBV7-2|TRBD2
TGTGCCAGCAGCGGAACCGGGCTAGCGGGAGGGCCCCCACAAGAGACCCAGTACTTC
CASSGTGLAGGPPQETQYF
>-|TRBJ1-4|TRBV27|-
TGTGCCAGCAGTTTTTCAGGGGAGGGGGAAAAACTGTTTTTT
CASSFSGEGEKLFF
>-|TRBJ2-2|TRBV4-2|TRBD2
TGTGCCAGCAGCCAAGCCAGGGGACTAGCGGGAGGGACGAACACCGGGGAGCTGTTTTTT
CASSQARGLAGGTNTGELFF
>-|TRBJ2-3|TRBV5-1|TRBD1
TGCGCCAGCAGCTCCAGGGGGCCCTTAGATACGCAGTATTTT
CASSSRGPLDTQYF
>-|TRBJ2-7|TRBV7-2|-
TGTGCCAGCAGGGCAGGAACCAGCTACGAGCAGTACTTC
CASRAGTSYEQYF
>-|TRBJ1-1|TRBV19|TRBD1
TGTGCCAGTAGTATCAGGGGGGAGATGGGCACTGAAGCTTTCTTT
CASSIRGEMGTEAFF
>-|TRBJ1-1|TRBV7-3|-
TGTGCCAGCAGCTTAACTAGTGTAGGGCCAAACACTGAAGCTTTCTTT
CASSLTSVGPNTEAFF
>-|TRBJ2-2|TRBV5-4|TRBD1
TGTGCCAGCAGCTTGGTGGTAGGGGGCCACGGGGAGCTGTTTTTT
CASSLVVGGHGELFF
>-|TRBJ2-5|TRBV29-1|-
TGCAGCGTTGCCAGGGATGAGGAGACCCAGTACTTC
CSVARDEETQYF
>-|TRBJ2-5|TRBV6-1|-
TGTGCCAGCACCCCAACAGGGCATTACCAAGAGACCCAGTACTTC
CASTPTGHYQETQYF
>-|TRBJ2-3|TRBV5-1|-
TGCGCCAGCAGCTTTTATGGGGATACGCAGTATTTT
CASSFYGDTQYF
>-|TRBJ1-4|TRBV4-2|-
TGTGCCAGCAGCCAAGCAGTTGAAAAACTGTTTTTT
CASSQAVEKLFF
>-|TRBJ2-2|TRBV10-3|-
TGTGCCATCACCCTAGGGGACGGGGAGCTGTTTTTT
CAITLGDGELFF
>-|TRBJ2-7|TRBV2|-
TGTGCCAGCAGTACAGGGTCAGCCTACGAGCAGTACTTC
CASSTGSAYEQYF
>-|TRBJ1-5|TRBV7-2|-
TGTGCCAGCAGCCGGAGGGTGTCAGATCAGCCCCAGCATTTT
CASSRRVSDQPQHF
>-|TRBJ1-2|TRBV18|-
TGTGCCAGCTCCTTCATCCGGGACGGAGACTATGGCTACACCTTC
CASSFIRDGDYGYTF
>-|TRBJ1-1|TRBV5-5|-
TGTGCCAGCAGCCGCCGTGGGGGCGGCAACAACATGAACACTGAAGCTTTCTTT
CASSRRGGGNNMNTEAFF
>-|TRBJ1-1|TRBV30|-
TGTGCCTGGAGTGTCATGCGTGGGGACACTGAAGCTTTCTTT
CAWSVMRGDTEAFF
>once|TRBJ1-4|TRBV6-1|-
TGTGCCAGCACCGCTTCAGGACGTCTCATGGAAAAACTGTTTTTT
CASTASGRLMEKLFF
>-|TRBJ2-7|TRBV27|-
TGTGCCAGCAGTTTGGGCTACGAGCAGTACTTC
CASSLGYEQYF
>-|TRBJ2-1|TRBV5-1|-
TGCGCCAGCAGCTCGGACGGCTACAATGAGCAGTTCTTC
CASSSDGYNEQFF
>-|TRBJ1-1|TRBV25-1|TRBD1
TGTGCCAGCAGTCCAACCGACAGGGGAGCTTTCTTT
CASSPTDRGAFF
>-|TRBJ2-7|TRBV9|TRBD2
TGTGCCAGCAGCGAAACTAGCGGAGCTTACGAGCAGTACTTC
CASSETSGAYEQYF